The 14 T cell receptor beta chains below all came from one sample that was sequenced in a study of T cells in Graves' hyperthyroidism and ophthalmopathy. Amplification yielded TCR beta CDR3 regions, with RNA transcripts as the source. TCR CDR3 regions were first amplified by RT-PCR with HTBI primers. TCRdb processed the multiplex PCR reads anew with MiXCR; each CDR3 protein has one entry. This sample has under 650,000 distinct CDR3 sequences, with around 15% found just once. The specimen was blood. The receptors stem from a young woman with Graves' hyperthyroidism.

This clonotype has at least ten counts. The chain couples TRBV20-1 to TRBJ2-5, with no clear D. The V end lost 3 bases, the J end lost 4 bases, and 9 bases lay between the germline ends. Germline CDR1 DFQATT, CDR2 SNEGSKA (reference sequence). CDR3 length: 12 amino acids. The CDR3: CSASVRGETQYF. The CDR3 nucleotides are TGCAGTGCTAGTGTACGTGGAGAGACCCAGTACTTC.

A few counts support this clonotype. This sequence joins TRBV5-1 and TRBJ2-4; D might be TRBD2 (6 bases). The V end was cut by 0 bases, the J end by 6 bases, with 10 bases between. The CDR3 has 14 residues. Germline loops: CDR1 SGHRS, CDR2 YFSETQ. CDR3 sequence reads: CASSLGGTGNIQYF. DNA for the CDR3: TGCGCCAGCAGCTTGGGCGGGACGGGAAACATTCAGTACTTC. Full variable domain (missing parts from reference TRBV5-1 and TRBJ2-4): KAGVTQTPRYLIKTRGQQVTLSCSPISGHRSVSWYQQTPGQGLQFLFEYFSETQRNKGNFPGRFSGRQFSNSRSEMNVSTLELGDSALYLCASSLGGTGNIQYFGAGTRLSVL.

The rearrangement uses TRBV7-9 and TRBJ2-3; 9 positions agree with TRBD2. This CDR3 is built from 16 residues. Germline-derived CDR1 and CDR2 are SEHNR and FQNEAQ (reference sequence). The trim removed 6 bases at V and 7 bases at J, leaving 14 bases unmatched. The CDR3 region is CASRNTGTSNANTQYF. The CDR3 DNA follows: TGTGCCAGCAGGAATACCGGGACTAGCAATGCAAATACGCAGTATTTT.

The chain combines TRBV5-1 with TRBJ2-3, with TRBD2 as a possible D gene (5 bases). The CDR3 covers 13 residues. Between the trimmed V and J ends, which lost 4 bases and 6 bases, there was a span of 12 bases. Germline V gene data show CDR1 as SGHRS and CDR2 as YFSETQ. CDR3 sequence reads: CASSQDGEDTQYF. Here the CDR3 DNA reads TGCGCCAGCAGCCAAGATGGGGAGGATACGCAGTATTTT.

This chain uses TRBV7-3 with TRBJ2-7; D is tentatively TRBD1 or TRBD2 (5 bases each). The CDR3 has 15 amino acids. V was trimmed by 5 bases and J by 0 bases, leaving 14 bases between them. The germline V gene has CDR1 SGHTA and CDR2 FQGTGA. CDR3 loop: CASSPSGTLSYEQYF. For the CDR3, the DNA is TGTGCCAGCAGCCCTTCCGGGACCCTCTCCTACGAGCAGTACTTC.

This clonotype occurred many times. The chain links TRBV7-2 to TRBJ2-7; 11 bases line up with TRBD2. J was trimmed by 6 bases and V by 4 bases; bases with no gene match: 2. Germline CDR1 reads SGHTA; CDR2 reads FQGNSA. CDR3 length: 13 amino acids. This chain's CDR3 is CASSSLAGGEQYF. CDR3 sequence (DNA): TGTGCCAGCAGCTCGCTAGCGGGAGGCGAGCAGTACTTC. Full variable domain (missing parts from reference TRBV7-2 and TRBJ2-7): GAGVSQSPSNKVTEKGKDVELRCDPISGHTALYWYRQSLGQGLEFLIYFQGNSAPDKSGLPSDRFSAERTGGSVSTLTIQRTQQEDSAVYLCASSSLAGGEQYFGPGTRLTVT.

The chain recombines TRBV27 with TRBJ1-2; 9 bases are shared with TRBD1. Germline V lookup: CDR1 MNHEY, CDR2 SMNVEV (reference sequence). This CDR3 has 14 residues. Trimming took 3 bases from V and 6 from J; bases not matched to a gene: 5. CDR3 coding DNA: TGTGCCAGCAGTTTCGCCGGGACAGGGAATGGCTACACCTTC. It specifies CASSFAGTGNGYTF.

This clonotype was found once. This sequence joins TRBV24-1 and TRBJ2-1; D possibly corresponds to TRBD2 (5 bases). With the DNA end fitting TRBJ2-7 better, the J assignment may be wrong. The CDR3 length is 15 residues. The germline gives CDR1 KGHDR, CDR2 SFDVKD. CDR3 sequence (DNA): TGTGCCACCAGTGATCTAGTAACGGGGAACAATGAGCAGTACTTC. It is translated as CATSDLVTGNNEQYF.

The V call is TRBV7-8, the J call TRBJ1-4; 7 nucleotides match TRBD1. The CDR3 spans 13 residues. Per germline, CDR1 SGHVS and CDR2 FQNEAQ. V dropped 4 bases and J dropped 13; count of bases not matched to a gene: 9. CDR3 residues: CASSSRSTGSLFF. The CDR3 DNA reads TGTGCCAGCAGCTCAAGGTCGACAGGGTCACTGTTTTTT.

The genes are TRBV30 and TRBJ1-6; D gene ambiguous. V was cut by 2 bases and J by 3 bases, with 8 bases left in between. This CDR3 spans 14 amino acids. CDR1 and CDR2 (germline): GTSNPN, SVGIG (reference sequence). The CDR3 protein is CAWSLKNYNSPLHF. The CDR3 DNA reads as TGTGCCTGGAGTCTGAAGAACTATAATTCACCCCTCCACTTT.

This clonotype was seen a few times. The chain recombines TRBV3-1 with TRBJ2-3; 7 positions match TRBD2. V was clipped by 4 bases and J by 0 bases; unmatched bases: 16. CDR3 length: 19 amino acids. Looked up from germline, CDR1 is LGHDT and CDR2 is YNNKEL (reference sequence). The CDR3 DNA reads as TGTGCCAGCAGCCGAGTGGGGGATCTAGCGGCTGAAAGCACAGATACGCAGTATTTT. It yields the protein CASSRVGDLAAESTDTQYF.

This clonotype was found many times. The chain is built from TRBV5-8 and TRBJ2-5; D is perhaps TRBD1 or TRBD2 (6 bases each). Trimming took off 4 bases at V and 2 bases at J, with 15 bases between the two ends. The CDR3 length is 15 residues. Germline V gene sequence: CDR1 SGHTS, CDR2 YDEGEE. In nucleotides, the CDR3 is TGTGCCAGCAGCGGGAGGACAGCGCAGCAAGAGACCCAGTACTTC. Translating gives CASSGRTAQQETQYF.

This clonotype has just a few counts. The rearrangement links TRBV28 to TRBJ1-6; the D gene is possibly TRBD1 (5 bases). Trimming stripped 6 bases from V and 7 bases from J, with 19 bases between. From germline, CDR1 is MDHEN and CDR2 SYDVKM. This CDR3 is built from 16 residues. The CDR3 DNA sequence: TGTGCCAGCAGCCCCAGCCGGACACTACTAAATTCACCCCTCCACTTT. This encodes CASSPSRTLLNSPLHF.

This clonotype was detected many times. The rearrangement links TRBV20-1 to TRBJ2-5; possible D gene TRBD2, 6 bases. The V and J ends lost 4 bases and 2 bases respectively, with 11 bases between them. The germline V gene encodes CDR1 DFQATT and CDR2 SNEGSKA (reference sequence). The CDR3 runs to 13 residues. CDR3 coding DNA: TGCAGTGCTAACCGGGACTCGCAAGAGACCCAGTACTTC. This translates into CSANRDSQETQYF.